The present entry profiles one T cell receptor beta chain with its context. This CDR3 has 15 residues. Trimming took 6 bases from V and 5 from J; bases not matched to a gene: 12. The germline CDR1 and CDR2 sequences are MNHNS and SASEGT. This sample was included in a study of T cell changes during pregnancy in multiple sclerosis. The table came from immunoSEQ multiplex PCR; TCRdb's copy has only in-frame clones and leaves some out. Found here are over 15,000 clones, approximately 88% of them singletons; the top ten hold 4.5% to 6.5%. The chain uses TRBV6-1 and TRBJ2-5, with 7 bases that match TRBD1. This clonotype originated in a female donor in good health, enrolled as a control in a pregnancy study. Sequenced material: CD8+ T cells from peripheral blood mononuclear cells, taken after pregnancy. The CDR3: CASRPGQYSQETQYF. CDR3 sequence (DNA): TGTGCCAGCAGGCCGGGACAGTATTCTCAGGAGACCCAGTACTTC.